This note documents a single T cell receptor beta chain sequence. The source of the sample is a study of blood T cell repertoires in COVID-19. Overall study: Material from acute and convalescent COVID-19 was sourced from the United States, Italy and Spain.

Enrolled through a virtual design, the participants were between roughly 18 and 100 years of age and came from about two dozen US areas. Trimming took 0 bases from V and 0 from J, leaving 12 bases between them. The CDR3 consists of 16 residues. CDR1 and CDR2 (germline): MGHRA, YSYEKL. Original processing notes: How many nucleated cells were present was estimated from reference gene primer amplification. Using immunoSEQ multiplex PCR, the repertoire was profiled, and TCRdb retains in-frame clones only, with some absent. For V, J and clone size, that table is used; D and trimming come from the DNA. The sample lists 290,000 or so clones; around nine tenths were seen once.

The chain combines TRBV4-1 with TRBJ2-7, with a possible D match to TRBD1 (6 bases). This receptor was taken from a woman aged 25 to 39 who had recovered from COVID-19. The sample taken for sequencing was PBMCs or T cells enriched from blood (not recorded which). The CDR3 DNA is TGCGCCAGCAGCCAAGAGCGACAGGTGGCCTCCTACGAGCAGTACTTC. Protein product: CASSQERQVASYEQYF.